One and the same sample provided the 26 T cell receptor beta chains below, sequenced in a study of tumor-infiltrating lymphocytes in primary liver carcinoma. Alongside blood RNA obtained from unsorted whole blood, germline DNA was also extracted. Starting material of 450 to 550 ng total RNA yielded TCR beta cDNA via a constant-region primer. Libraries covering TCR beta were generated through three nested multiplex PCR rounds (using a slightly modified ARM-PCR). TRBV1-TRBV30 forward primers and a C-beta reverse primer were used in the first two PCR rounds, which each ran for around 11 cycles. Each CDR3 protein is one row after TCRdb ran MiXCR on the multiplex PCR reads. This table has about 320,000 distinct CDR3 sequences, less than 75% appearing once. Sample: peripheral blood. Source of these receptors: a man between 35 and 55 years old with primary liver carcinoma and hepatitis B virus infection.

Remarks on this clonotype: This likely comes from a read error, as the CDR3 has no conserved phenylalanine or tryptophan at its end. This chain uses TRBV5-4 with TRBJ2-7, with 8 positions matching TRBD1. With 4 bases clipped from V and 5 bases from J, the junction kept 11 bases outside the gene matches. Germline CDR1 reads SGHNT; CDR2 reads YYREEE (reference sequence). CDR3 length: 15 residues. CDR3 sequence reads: CASSKGQVGAHEQYY. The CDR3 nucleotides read TGTGCCAGCAGCAAGGGACAGGTCGGGGCCCACGAGCAGTACTAC.

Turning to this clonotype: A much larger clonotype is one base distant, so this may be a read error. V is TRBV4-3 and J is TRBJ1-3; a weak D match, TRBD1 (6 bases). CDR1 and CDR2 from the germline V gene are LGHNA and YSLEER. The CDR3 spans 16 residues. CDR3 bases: TGCGCCAGCATCCAAGATCCGGCAGGGGATGGAAACACCATATATTTT. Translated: CASIQDPAGDGNTIYF.

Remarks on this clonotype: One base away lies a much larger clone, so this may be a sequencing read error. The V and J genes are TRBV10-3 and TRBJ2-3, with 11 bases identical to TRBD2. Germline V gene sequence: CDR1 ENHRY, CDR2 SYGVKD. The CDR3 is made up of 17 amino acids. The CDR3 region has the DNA TGTGTCATCAGTGGAGGTTCCCTAGCGGGAGGCCCAGATACGCAGTATTTT. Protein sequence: CVISGGSLAGGPDTQYF.

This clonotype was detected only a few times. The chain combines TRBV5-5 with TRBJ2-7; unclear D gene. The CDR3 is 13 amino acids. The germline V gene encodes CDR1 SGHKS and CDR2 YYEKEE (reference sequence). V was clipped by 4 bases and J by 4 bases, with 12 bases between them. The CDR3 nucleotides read TGTGCCAGCAGCGCCTACCTAAGGTACGAGCAGTACTTC. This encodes CASSAYLRYEQYF. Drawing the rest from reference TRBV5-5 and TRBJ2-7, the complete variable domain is DAGVTQSPTHLIKTRGQQVTLRCSPISGHKSVSWYQQVLGQGPQFIFQYYEKEERGRGNFPDRFSARQFPNYSSELNVNALLLGDSALYLCASSAYLRYEQYFGPGTRLTVT.

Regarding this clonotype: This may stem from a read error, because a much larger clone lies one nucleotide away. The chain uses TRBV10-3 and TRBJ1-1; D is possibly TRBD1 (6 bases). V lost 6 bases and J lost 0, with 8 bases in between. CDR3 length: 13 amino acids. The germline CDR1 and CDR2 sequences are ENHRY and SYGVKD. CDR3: CAIRGHVNTEAFF. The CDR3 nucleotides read TGTGCCATCAGGGGACATGTGAACACTGAAGCTTTCTTT.

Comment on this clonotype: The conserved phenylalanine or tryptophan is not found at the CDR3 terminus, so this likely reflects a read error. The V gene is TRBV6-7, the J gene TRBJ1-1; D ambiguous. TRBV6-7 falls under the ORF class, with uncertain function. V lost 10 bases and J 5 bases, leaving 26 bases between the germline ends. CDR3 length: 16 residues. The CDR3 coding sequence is TGTGCCATCACGGGGTGGAGAAGGCGTGAGGAGACTGAAGCTTTCTTA. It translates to CAITGWRRREETEAFL.

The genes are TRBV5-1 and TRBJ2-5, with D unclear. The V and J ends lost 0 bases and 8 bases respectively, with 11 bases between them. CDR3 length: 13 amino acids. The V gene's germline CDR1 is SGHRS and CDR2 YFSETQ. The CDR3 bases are TGCGCCAGCAGCTTGGCCCCCAGTGAAACCCAGTACTTC. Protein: CASSLAPSETQYF.

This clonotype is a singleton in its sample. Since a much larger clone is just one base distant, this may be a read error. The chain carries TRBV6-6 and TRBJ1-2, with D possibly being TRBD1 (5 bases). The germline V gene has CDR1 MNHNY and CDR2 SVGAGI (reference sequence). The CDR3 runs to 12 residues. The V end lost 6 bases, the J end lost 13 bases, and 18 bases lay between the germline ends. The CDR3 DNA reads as TGTGCCAGCAGCCGCCAGGGTGACGGATTCACCTTC. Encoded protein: CASSRQGDGFTF.

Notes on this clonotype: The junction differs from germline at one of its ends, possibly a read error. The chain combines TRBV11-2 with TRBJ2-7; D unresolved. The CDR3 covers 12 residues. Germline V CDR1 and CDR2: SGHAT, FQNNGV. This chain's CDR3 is CASSSQYEEQYF. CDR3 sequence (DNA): TGTGCCAGCAGCTCCCAGTACGAGGAGCAGTACTTT.

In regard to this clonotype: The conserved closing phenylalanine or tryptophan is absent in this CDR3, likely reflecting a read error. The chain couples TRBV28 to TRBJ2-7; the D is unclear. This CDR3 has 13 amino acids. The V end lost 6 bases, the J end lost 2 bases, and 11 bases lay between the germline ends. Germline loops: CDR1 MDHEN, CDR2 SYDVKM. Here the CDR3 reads CASRHPGPYEQYS. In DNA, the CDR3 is TGTGCCAGCAGACACCCGGGCCCCTACGAGCAGTACTCC.

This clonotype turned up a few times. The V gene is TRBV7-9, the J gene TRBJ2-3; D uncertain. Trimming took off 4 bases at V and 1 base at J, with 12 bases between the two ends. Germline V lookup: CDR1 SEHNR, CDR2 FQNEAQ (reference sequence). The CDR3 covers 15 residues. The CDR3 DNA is TGTGCCAGCAGCTCGAACGCATTTCGCACAGATACGCAGTATTTT. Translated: CASSSNAFRTDTQYF.

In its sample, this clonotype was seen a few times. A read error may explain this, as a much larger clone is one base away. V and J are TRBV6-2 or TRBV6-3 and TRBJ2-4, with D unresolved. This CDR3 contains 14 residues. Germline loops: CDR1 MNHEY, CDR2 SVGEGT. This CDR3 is CASSSLTLRGIPYF. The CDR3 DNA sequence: TGTGCCAGCAGTTCTCTCACCCTCCGAGGCATTCCGTACTTC.

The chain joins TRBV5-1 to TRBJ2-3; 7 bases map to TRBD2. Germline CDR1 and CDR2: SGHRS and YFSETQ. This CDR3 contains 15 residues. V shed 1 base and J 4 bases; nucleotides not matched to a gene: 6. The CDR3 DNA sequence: TGCGCCAGCAGCTTGTACGGGGGAGGGCCAGATACGCAGTATTTT. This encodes CASSLYGGGPDTQYF.

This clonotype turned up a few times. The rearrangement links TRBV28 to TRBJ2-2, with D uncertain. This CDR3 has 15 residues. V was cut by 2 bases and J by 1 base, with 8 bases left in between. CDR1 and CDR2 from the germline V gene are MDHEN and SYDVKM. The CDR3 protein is CASSLRRKNTGELFF. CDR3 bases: TGTGCCAGCAGTTTAAGACGGAAGAACACCGGGGAGCTGTTTTTT.

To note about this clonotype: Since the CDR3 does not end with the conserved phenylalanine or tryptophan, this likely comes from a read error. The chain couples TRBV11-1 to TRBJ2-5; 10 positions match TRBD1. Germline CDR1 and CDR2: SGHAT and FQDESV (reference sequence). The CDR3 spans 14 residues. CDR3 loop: CASTSGTGVETQYS. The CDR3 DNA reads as TGTGCCAGCACCTCCGGGACAGGGGTAGAGACTCAGTACTCC.

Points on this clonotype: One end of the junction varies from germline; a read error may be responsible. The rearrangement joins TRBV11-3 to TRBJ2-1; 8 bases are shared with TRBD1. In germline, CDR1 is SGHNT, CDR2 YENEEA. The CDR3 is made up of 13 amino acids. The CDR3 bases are TGTGTCAGCAGCTACCGACAGGGGAGTGAGCAGTTCTTC. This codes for CVSSYRQGSEQFF.

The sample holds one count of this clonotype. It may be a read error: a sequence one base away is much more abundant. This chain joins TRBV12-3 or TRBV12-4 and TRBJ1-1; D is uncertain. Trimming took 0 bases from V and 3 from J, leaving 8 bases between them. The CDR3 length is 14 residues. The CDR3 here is CASSLATSDTEAFF. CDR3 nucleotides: TGTGCCAGCAGTTTAGCAACAAGTGACACTGAAGCTTTCTTT.

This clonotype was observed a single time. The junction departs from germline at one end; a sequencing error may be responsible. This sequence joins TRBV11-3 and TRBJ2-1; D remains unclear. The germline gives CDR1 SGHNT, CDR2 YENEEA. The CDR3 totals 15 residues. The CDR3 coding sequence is TGTGCCAGCAGCCCCCAAGCCGGCACCTACAATGAGCGGTTCTTC. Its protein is CASSPQAGTYNERFF.

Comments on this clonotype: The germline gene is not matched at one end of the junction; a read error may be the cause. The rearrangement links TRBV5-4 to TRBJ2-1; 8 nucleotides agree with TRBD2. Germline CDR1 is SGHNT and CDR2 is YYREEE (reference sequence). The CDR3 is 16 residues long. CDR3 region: CASSPGGAGRDNEQLF. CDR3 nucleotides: TGTGCCAGCAGCCCGGGGGGGGCAGGGAGGGACAATGAGCAGCTCTTC.

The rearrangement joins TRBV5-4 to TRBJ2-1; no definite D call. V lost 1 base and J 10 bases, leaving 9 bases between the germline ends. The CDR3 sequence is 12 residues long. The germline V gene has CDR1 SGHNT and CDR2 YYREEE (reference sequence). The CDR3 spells CASSLTMKEQFF. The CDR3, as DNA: TGTGCCAGCAGCTTGACCATGAAAGAGCAGTTCTTC.

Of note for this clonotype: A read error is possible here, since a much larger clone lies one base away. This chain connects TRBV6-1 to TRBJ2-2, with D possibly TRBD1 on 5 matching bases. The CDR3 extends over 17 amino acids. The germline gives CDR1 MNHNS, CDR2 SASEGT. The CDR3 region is CASSEASGIPNTEELFF. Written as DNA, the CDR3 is TGTGCCAGCAGTGAAGCGTCAGGGATCCCGAACACCGAGGAGCTGTTTTTT.

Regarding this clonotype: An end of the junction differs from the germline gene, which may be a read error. CDR3 sequence: CASRGLSTDAQYF. The CDR3 DNA is TGTGCCAGCAGAGGCTTAAGCACAGATGCGCAGTATTTT. The V gene is TRBV6-1, the J gene TRBJ2-3; no firm D call. Germline assignment: CDR1 MNHNS and CDR2 SASEGT. This CDR3 spans 13 amino acids.

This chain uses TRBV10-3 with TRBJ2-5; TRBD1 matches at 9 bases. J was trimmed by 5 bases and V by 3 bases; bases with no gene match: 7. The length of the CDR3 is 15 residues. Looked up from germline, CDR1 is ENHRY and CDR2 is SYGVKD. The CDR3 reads CAISDRTGARETQYF. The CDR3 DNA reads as TGTGCCATCAGTGATCGGACAGGGGCGCGGGAGACCCAGTACTTC.

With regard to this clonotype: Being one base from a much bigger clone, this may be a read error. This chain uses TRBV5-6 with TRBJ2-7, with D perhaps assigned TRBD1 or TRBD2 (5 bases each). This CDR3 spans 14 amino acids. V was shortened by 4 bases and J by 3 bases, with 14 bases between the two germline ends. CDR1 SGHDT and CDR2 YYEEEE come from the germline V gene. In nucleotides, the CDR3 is TGTGCCAGCAGCACGCCGGGACGGGGCTACGAGCAGTACTTC. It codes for CASSTPGRGYEQYF.

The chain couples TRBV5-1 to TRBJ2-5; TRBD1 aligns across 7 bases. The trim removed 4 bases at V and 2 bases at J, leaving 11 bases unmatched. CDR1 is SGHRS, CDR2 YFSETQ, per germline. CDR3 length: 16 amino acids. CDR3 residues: CASSIELTGSQETQYF. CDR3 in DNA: TGCGCCAGCAGCATAGAACTGACAGGGAGTCAAGAGACCCAGTACTTC.

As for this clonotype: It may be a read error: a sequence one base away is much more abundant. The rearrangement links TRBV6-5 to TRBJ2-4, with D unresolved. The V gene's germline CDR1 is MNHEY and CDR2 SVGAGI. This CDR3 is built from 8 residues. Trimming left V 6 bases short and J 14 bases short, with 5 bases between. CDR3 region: CASSKEYF. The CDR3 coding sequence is TGTGCCAGCAGCAAGGAGTACTTC.